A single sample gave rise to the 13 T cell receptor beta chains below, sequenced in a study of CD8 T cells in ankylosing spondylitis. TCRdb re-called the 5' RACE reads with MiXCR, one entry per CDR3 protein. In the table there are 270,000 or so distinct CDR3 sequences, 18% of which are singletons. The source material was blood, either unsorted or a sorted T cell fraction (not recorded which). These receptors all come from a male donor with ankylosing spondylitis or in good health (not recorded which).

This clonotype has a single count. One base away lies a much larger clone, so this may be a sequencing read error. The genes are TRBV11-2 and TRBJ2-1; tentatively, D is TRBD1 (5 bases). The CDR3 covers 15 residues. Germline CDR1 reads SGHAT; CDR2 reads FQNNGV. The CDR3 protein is CASSLSPGIYNQQFF. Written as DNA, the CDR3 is TGTGCCAGCAGCTTAAGCCCAGGGATTTACAATCAGCAGTTCTTC. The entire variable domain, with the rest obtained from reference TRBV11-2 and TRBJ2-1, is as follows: EAGVAQSPRYKIIEKRQSVAFWCNPISGHATLYWYQQILGQGPKLLIQFQNNGVVDDSQLPKDRFSAERLKGVDSTLKIQPAKLEDSAVYLCASSLSPGIYNQQFFGPGTRLTVL.

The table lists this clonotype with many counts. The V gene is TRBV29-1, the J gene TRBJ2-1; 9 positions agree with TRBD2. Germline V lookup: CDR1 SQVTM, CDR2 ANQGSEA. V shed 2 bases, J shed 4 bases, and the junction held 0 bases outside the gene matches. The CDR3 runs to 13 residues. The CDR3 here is CSVELAGYNEQFF. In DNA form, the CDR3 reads TGCAGCGTTGAACTAGCGGGGTACAATGAGCAGTTCTTC.

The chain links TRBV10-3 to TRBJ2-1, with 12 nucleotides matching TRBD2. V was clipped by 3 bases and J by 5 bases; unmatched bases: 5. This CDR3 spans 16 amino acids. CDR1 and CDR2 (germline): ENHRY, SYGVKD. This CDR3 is CAISDLGLAGNNEQFF. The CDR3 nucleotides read TGTGCCATCAGTGATCTAGGACTAGCGGGAAACAATGAGCAGTTCTTC.

CDR3 protein: CASGDRLSSYEQYF. The CDR3 DNA is TGTGCCAGCGGGGACAGACTAAGCTCCTACGAGCAGTACTTC. J is TRBJ2-7 and V is TRBV27; 7 bases align to TRBD1. V trimming: 8 bases; J trimming: 0 bases; junction bases outside the gene matches: 7. CDR1 is MNHEY and CDR2 is SMNVEV in the germline V gene (reference sequence). The CDR3 length is 14 residues.

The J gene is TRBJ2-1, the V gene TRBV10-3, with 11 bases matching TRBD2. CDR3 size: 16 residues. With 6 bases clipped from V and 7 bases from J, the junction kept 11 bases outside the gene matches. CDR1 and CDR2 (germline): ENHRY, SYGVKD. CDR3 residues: CAIRPLLAGGENEQFF. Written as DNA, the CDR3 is TGTGCCATCAGGCCCCTCCTAGCGGGAGGTGAGAATGAGCAGTTCTTC.

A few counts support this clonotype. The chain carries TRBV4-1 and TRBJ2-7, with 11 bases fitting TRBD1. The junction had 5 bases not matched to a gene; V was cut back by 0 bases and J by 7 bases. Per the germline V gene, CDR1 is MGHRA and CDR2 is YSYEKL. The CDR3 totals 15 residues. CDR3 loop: CASSQDGTGGGEQYF. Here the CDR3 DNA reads TGCGCCAGCAGCCAAGACGGGACAGGGGGGGGTGAGCAGTACTTC.

This CDR3 is CASSQDPPGSSNEKLFF. The CDR3 nucleotides read TGCGCCAGCAGCCAAGATCCACCGGGGTCCTCTAATGAAAAACTGTTTTTT. The V gene is TRBV4-1, the J gene TRBJ1-4; D call uncertain. The CDR3 contains 17 residues. Trimming pared 0 bases from V and 3 bases from J, leaving 14 bases between. Germline V lookup: CDR1 MGHRA, CDR2 YSYEKL.

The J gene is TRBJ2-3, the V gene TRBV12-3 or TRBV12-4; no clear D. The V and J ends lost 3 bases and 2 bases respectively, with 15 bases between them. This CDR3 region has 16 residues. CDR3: CASSLALVKDTDTQYF. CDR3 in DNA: TGTGCCAGCAGTTTGGCCCTAGTCAAGGACACAGATACGCAGTATTTT.

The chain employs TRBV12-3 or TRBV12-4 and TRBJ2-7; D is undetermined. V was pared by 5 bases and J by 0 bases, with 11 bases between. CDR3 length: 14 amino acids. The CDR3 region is CASSIHESSYEQYF. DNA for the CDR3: TGTGCCAGCAGTATACACGAGAGCTCCTACGAGCAGTACTTC.

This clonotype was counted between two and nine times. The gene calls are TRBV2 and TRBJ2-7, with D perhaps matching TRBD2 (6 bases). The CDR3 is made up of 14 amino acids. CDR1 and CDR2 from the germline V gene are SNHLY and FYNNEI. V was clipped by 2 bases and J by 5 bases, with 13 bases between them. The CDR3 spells CASSERGAGDEQYF. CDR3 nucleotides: TGTGCCAGCAGTGAACGCGGGGCGGGTGACGAGCAGTACTTC.

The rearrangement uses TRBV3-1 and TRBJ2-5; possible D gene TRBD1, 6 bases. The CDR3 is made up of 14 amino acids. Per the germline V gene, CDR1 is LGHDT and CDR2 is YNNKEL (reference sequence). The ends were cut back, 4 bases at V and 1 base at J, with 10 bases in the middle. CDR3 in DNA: TGTGCCAGCAGCCTATCGGACAGCCAAGAGACCCAGTACTTC. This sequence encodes CASSLSDSQETQYF.

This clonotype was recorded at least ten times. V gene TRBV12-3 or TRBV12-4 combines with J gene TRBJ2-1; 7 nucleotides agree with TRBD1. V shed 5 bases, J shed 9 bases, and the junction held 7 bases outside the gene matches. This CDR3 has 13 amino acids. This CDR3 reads CASSLGTDTEQFF. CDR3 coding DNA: TGTGCCAGCAGTCTCGGGACAGACACTGAGCAGTTCTTC.

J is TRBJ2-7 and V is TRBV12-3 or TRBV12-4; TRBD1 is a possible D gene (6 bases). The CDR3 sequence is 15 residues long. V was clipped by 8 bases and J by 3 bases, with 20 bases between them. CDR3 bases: TGTGCCAGCTCGACCCTCCGGGACACGGACTACGAGCAGTACTTC. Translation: CASSTLRDTDYEQYF.